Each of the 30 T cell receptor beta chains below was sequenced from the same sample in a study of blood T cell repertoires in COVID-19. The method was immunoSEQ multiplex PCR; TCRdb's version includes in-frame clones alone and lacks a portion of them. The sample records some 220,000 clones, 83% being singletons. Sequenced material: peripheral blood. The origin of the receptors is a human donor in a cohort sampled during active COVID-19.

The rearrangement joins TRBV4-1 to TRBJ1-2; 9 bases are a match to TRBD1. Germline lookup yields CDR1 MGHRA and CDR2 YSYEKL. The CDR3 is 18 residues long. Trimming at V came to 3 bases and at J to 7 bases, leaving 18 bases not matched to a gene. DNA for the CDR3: TGCGCCAGCAGCCATGGGGGGAGACGGACAGGGGAGAAAGTTGGCTACACCTTC. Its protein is CASSHGGRRTGEKVGYTF.

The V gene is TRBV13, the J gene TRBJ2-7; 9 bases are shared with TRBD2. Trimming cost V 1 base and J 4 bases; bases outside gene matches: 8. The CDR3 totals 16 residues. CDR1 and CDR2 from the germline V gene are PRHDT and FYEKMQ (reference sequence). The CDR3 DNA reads TGTGCCAGCAGCTTAGCCACGCGGGGGGGCCGGTACGAGCAGTACTTC. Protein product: CASSLATRGGRYEQYF. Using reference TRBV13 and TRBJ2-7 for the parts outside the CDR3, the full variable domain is AAGVIQSPRHLIKEKRETATLKCYPIPRHDTVYWYQQGPGQDPQFLISFYEKMQSDKGSIPDRFSAQQFSDYHSELNMSSLELGDSALYFCASSLATRGGRYEQYFGPGTRLTVT.

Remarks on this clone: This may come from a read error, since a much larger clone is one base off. The CDR3 sequence: CASSLGTGWETQYF. The DNA of the CDR3 is TGCGCCAGCAGCTTGGGGACAGGGTGGGAGACCCAGTACTTC. The chain combines TRBV5-1 with TRBJ2-5; 8 nucleotides match TRBD1. The CDR3 contains 14 residues. The V gene end was trimmed by 0 bases and the J gene end by 5 bases; junction bases not matched to a gene: 3. Germline loops: CDR1 SGHRS, CDR2 YFSETQ.

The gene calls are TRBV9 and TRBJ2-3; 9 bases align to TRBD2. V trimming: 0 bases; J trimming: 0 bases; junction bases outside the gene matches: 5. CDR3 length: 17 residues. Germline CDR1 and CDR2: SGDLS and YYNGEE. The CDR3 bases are TGTGCCAGCAGCGTAGCTGGGACTAGCCGTAGCACAGATACGCAGTATTTT. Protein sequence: CASSVAGTSRSTDTQYF.

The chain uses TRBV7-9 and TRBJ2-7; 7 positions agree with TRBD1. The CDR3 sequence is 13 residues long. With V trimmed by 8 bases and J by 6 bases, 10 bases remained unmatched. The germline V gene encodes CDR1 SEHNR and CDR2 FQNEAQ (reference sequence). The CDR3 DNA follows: TGTGCCAGCTCAGAACAGGGGTTGTCCGAGCAGTACTTC. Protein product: CASSEQGLSEQYF.

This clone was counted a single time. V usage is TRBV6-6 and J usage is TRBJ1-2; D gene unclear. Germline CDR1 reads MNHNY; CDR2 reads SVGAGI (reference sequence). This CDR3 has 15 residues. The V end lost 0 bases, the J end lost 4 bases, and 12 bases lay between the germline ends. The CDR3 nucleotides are TGTGCCAGCAGTTACTCGATCGGTCTAGCCTATGGCTACACCTTC. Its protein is CASSYSIGLAYGYTF.

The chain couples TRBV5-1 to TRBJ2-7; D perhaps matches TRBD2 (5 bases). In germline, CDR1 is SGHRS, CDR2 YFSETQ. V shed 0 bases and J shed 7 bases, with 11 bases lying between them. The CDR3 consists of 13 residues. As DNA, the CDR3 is TGCGCCAGCAGCTTGGACCCGACGGGAGAGCAGTACTTC. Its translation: CASSLDPTGEQYF.

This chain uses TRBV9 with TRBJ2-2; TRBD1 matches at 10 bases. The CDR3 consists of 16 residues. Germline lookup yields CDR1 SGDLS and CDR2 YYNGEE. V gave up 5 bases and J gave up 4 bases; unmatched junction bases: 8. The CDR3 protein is CASSDRQGASTGELFF. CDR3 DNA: TGTGCCAGCAGTGACCGACAGGGGGCTTCCACCGGGGAGCTGTTTTTT.

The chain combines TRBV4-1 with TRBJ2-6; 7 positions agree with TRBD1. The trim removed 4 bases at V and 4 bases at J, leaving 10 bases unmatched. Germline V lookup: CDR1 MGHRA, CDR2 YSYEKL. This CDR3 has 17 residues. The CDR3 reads CASSLQRQGGGANVLTF. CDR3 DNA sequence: TGCGCCAGCAGCCTTCAGCGACAGGGTGGGGGGGCCAACGTCCTGACTTTC.

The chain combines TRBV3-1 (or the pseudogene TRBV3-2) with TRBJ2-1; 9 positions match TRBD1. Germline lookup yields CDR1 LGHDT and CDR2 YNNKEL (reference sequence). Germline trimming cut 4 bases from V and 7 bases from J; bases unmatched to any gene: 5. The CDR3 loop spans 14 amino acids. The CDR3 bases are TGTGCCAGCAGCCCCCGGGACAGGGAGAATGAGCAGTTCTTC. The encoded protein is CASSPRDRENEQFF.

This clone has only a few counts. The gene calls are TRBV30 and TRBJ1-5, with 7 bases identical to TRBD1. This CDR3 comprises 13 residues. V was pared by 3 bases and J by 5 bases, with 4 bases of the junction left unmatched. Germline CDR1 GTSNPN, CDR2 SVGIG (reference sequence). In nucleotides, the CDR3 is TGTGCCTGGAGCCGACAGGGTGATCAGCCCCAGCATTTT. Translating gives CAWSRQGDQPQHF.

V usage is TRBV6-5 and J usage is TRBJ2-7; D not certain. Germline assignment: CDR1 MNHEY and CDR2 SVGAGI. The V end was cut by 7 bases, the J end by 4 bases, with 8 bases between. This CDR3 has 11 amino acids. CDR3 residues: CASKAVYEQYF. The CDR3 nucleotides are TGTGCCAGCAAGGCGGTTTACGAGCAGTACTTC.

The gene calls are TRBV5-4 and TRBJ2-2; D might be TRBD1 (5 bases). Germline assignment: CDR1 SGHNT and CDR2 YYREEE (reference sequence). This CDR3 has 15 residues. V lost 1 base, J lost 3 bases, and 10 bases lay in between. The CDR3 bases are TGTGCCAGCAGCTTGCGGCTAGGGGACACCGGGGAGCTGTTTTTT. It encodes CASSLRLGDTGELFF.

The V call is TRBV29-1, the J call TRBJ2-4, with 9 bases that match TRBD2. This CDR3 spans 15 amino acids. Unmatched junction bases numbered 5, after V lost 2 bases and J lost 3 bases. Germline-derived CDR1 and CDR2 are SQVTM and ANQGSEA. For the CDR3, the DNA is TGCAGCGTTGAACTAGCGGGAAGGCTCAAAAACATTCAGTACTTC. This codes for CSVELAGRLKNIQYF.

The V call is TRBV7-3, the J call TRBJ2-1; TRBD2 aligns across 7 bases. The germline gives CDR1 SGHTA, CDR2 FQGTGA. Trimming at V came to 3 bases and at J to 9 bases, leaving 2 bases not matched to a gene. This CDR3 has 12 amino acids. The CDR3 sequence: CASSLSGVEQFF. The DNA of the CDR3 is TGTGCCAGCAGCTTGAGCGGGGTTGAGCAGTTCTTC.

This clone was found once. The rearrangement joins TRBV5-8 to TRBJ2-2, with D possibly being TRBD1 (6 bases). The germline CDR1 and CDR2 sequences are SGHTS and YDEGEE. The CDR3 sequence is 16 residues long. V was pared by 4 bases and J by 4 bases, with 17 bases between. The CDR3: CASSGLTGYSTGELFF. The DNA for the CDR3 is TGTGCCAGCAGCGGATTAACAGGGTATAGCACCGGGGAGCTGTTTTTT.

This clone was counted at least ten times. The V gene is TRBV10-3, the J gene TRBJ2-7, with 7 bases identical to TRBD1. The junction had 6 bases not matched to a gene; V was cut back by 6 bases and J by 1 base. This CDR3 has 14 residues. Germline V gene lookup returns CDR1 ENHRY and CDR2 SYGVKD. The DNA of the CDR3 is TGTGCCATCAGGCAAACAGGGGTGTCCTACGAGCAGTACTTC. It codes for CAIRQTGVSYEQYF.

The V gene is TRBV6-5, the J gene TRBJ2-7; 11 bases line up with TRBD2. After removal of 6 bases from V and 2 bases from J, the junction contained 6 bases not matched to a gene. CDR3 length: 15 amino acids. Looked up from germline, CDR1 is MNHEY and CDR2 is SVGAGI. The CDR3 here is CASSLTSGDTYEQYF. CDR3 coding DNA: TGTGCCAGCAGCTTGACTAGCGGGGACACCTACGAGCAGTACTTC.

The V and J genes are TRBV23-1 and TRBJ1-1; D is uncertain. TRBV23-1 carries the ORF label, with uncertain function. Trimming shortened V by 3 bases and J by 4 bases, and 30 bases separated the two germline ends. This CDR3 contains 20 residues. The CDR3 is CASSQQAGHHMNLRGTEAFF. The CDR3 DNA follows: TGCGCCAGCAGTCAGCAGGCAGGCCACCATATGAATTTACGGGGCACTGAAGCTTTCTTT.

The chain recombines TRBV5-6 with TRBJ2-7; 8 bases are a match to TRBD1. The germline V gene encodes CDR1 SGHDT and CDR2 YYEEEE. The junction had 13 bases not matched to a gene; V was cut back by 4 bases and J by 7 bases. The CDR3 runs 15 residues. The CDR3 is CASSPAPGGPGEQYF. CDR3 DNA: TGTGCCAGCAGCCCCGCACCAGGGGGCCCGGGGGAGCAGTACTTC.

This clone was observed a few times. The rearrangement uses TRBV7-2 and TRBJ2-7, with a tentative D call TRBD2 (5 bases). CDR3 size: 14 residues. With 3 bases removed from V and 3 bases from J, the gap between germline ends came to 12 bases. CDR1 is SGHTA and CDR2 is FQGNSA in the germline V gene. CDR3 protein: CASSFSSIVYEQYF. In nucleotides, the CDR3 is TGTGCCAGCAGCTTTTCTAGCATCGTCTACGAGCAGTACTTC.

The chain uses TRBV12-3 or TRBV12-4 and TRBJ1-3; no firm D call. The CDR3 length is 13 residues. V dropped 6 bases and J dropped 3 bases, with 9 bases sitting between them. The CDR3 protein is CASSSPLGNTIYF. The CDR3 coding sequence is TGTGCCAGCAGCTCCCCTCTTGGAAACACCATATATTTT.

The CDR3 loop is CASSAGSNTGELFF. CDR3 sequence (DNA): TGTGCCAGCAGCGCCGGGTCGAACACCGGGGAGCTGTTTTTT. The chain links TRBV6-4 to TRBJ2-2; D gene ambiguous. The CDR3 runs to 14 residues. The germline CDR1 and CDR2 sequences are MRHNA and SNTAGT. V lost 6 bases, J lost 0 bases, and 8 bases lay in between.

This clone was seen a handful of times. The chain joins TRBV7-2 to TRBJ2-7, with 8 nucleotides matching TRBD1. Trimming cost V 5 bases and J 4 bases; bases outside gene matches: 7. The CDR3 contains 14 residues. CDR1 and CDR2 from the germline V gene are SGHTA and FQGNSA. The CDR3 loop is CASSKTGDRYEQYF. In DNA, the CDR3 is TGTGCCAGCAGCAAGACAGGGGATCGTTACGAGCAGTACTTC.

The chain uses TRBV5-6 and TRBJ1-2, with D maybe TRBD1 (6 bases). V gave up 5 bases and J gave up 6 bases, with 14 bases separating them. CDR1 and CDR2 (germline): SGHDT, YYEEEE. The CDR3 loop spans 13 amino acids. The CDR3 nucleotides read TGTGCCAGCAGGTTGACAGGTGGGGATGGCTACACCTTC. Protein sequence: CASRLTGGDGYTF.

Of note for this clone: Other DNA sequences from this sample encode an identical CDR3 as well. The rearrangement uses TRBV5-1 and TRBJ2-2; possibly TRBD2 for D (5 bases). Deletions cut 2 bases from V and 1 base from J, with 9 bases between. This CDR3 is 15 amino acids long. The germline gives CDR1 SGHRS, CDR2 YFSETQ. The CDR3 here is CASSLGGRNTGELFF. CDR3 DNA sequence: TGCGCCAGCAGCTTAGGCGGGCGGAACACCGGGGAGCTGTTTTTT.

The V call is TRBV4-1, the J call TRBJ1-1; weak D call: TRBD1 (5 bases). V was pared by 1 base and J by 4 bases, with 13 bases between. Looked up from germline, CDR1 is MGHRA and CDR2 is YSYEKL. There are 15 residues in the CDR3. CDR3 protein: CASSQVFRVRTEAFF. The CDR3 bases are TGCGCCAGCAGCCAAGTTTTCAGGGTCCGCACTGAAGCTTTCTTT.

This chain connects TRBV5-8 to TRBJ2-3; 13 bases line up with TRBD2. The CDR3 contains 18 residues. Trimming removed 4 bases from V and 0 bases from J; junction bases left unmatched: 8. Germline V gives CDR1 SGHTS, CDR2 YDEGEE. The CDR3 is CASSAGTSGVRSTDTQYF. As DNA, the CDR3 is TGTGCCAGCAGCGCCGGGACTAGCGGGGTCCGCAGCACAGATACGCAGTATTTT. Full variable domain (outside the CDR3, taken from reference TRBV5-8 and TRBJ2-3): EAGVTQSPTHLIKTRGQQATLRCSPISGHTSVYWYQQALGLGLQFLLWYDEGEERNRGNFPPRFSGRQFPNYSSELNVNALELEDSALYLCASSAGTSGVRSTDTQYFGPGTRLTVL.

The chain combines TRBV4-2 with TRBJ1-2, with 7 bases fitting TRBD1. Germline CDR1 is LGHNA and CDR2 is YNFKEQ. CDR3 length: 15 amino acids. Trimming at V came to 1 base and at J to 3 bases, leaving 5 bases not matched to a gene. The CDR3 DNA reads TGTGCCAGCAGCCAAGCGACAGGGTCGGACTATGGCTACACCTTC. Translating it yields CASSQATGSDYGYTF.

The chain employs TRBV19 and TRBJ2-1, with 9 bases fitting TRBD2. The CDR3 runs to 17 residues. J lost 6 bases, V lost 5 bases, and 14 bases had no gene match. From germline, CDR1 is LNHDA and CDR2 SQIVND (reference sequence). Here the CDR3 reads CASSESGRPIWGNEQFF. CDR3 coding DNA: TGTGCCAGTAGTGAGAGCGGGAGGCCGATCTGGGGCAATGAGCAGTTCTTC.